The 21 T cell receptor beta chains listed next were all sequenced from one sample in a study of a mutant IDH1 vaccine in newly diagnosed glioma (dated by TCRdb to the early 2020s). These receptors' antigens are unknown. According to the study, the label for this sample's time point signals: week 35, safety follow-up. A 20-mer mutant IDH1 peptide at 300 micrograms in Montanide made up each vaccine dose, which was injected subcutaneously together with topical imiquimod. The library relied on the immunoSEQ multiplex PCR assay. The table comes from immuneACCESS by way of TCRdb, which keeps in-frame sequences with V and J called. Part of the clones is missing from these tables; in studies checked, under half for an unresolved V gene and the rest for unknown reasons. The sample table contains 60,000 to 75,000 clones; only one count was recorded for roughly 86% of them. 2% to 2.5% of the sample belongs to the ten largest clones.

This specimen was PBMCs, taken from a glioma patient whose treatment included an IDH1 peptide vaccine. Source of these receptors: a man aged 25-45 years with glioma.

This rearrangement joins TRBV2 to TRBJ1-1; 7 bases match TRBD1. Germline CDR1 reads SNHLY; CDR2 reads FYNNEI. The ends lost 8 bases at V and 0 bases at J; junction bases unmatched: 12. The CDR3 has 16 residues. CDR3 amino acids: CASRGQLQSMNTEAFF. Written as DNA, the CDR3 is TGTGCCAGCCGGGGACAGCTACAGTCCATGAACACTGAAGCTTTCTTT.

The genes are TRBV25-1 and TRBJ1-2; D is possibly TRBD1 (5 bases). V was trimmed by 2 bases and J by 3 bases, leaving 13 bases between them. CDR3 length equals 15 residues. Germline V CDR1 and CDR2: MGHDK, SYGVNS. CDR3: CASSELQGAYYGYTF. In DNA, the CDR3 is TGTGCCAGCAGTGAACTGCAGGGAGCCTACTATGGCTACACCTTC.

The chain recombines TRBV7-9 with TRBJ2-5, with a tentative D call TRBD2 (6 bases). CDR1 SEHNR and CDR2 FQNEAQ come from the germline V gene (reference sequence). Trimming left V 3 bases short and J 4 bases short, with 21 bases between. This CDR3 region has 17 residues. The CDR3 protein is CASSFVTSVLGRETQYF. CDR3 in DNA: TGTGCCAGCAGCTTCGTGACTAGTGTTCTAGGGCGAGAGACCCAGTACTTC.

The chain uses TRBV2 and TRBJ2-1; D call uncertain. The CDR3 is 12 amino acids. Trimming removed 6 bases from V and 4 bases from J, with 7 bases in between. Germline CDR1 SNHLY, CDR2 FYNNEI. DNA for the CDR3: TGTGCCAGCAGATACAGTTACAATGAGCAGTTCTTC. Residues: CASRYSYNEQFF.

The rearrangement uses TRBV2 and TRBJ1-1; D perhaps matches TRBD1 (5 bases). CDR3 size: 13 residues. V was shortened by 6 bases and J by 6 bases, with 14 bases between the two germline ends. The V gene's germline CDR1 is SNHLY and CDR2 FYNNEI. In DNA form, the CDR3 reads TGTGCCAGCAGAAAGAAGAGAGGGGCTGAAGCTTTCTTT. Translation gives CASRKKRGAEAFF.

The chain recombines TRBV9 with TRBJ2-3; 15 bases line up with TRBD2. Germline CDR1 and CDR2: SGDLS and YYNGEE. This CDR3 contains 18 residues. Trimming took 4 bases from V and 4 from J; bases not matched to a gene: 10. CDR3 sequence reads: CASSPMGLAGGRADTQYF. The CDR3 DNA follows: TGTGCCAGCAGCCCTATGGGACTAGCGGGAGGTCGGGCAGATACGCAGTATTTT.

DNA for the CDR3: TGCGCCAGCAGCTTGGAGTACGGGGCCGTGGAGACCCAGTACTTC. Translating gives CASSLEYGAVETQYF. The chain carries TRBV5-1 and TRBJ2-5, with D perhaps given as TRBD1 or TRBD2 (5 bases each). The V and J ends lost 0 bases and 5 bases respectively, with 14 bases between them. The germline V gene has CDR1 SGHRS and CDR2 YFSETQ. The CDR3 is made up of 15 amino acids. Based on the CDR3 plus reference TRBV5-1 and TRBJ2-5, the full variable domain is KAGVTQTPRYLIKTRGQQVTLSCSPISGHRSVSWYQQTPGQGLQFLFEYFSETQRNKGNFPGRFSGRQFSNSRSEMNVSTLELGDSALYLCASSLEYGAVETQYFGPGTRLLVL.

The V gene is TRBV28, the J gene TRBJ2-7, with D possibly matching TRBD2 (6 bases). This CDR3 is built from 15 residues. The germline gives CDR1 MDHEN, CDR2 SYDVKM. V dropped 7 bases and J dropped 0 bases, with 16 bases sitting between them. The DNA of the CDR3 is TGTGCCAGCACCCACCTCCGGGACTCCTCCTACGAGCAGTACTTC. It is translated as CASTHLRDSSYEQYF.

The chain employs TRBV4-1 and TRBJ1-4; 9 bases align to TRBD1. Germline V gene data show CDR1 as MGHRA and CDR2 as YSYEKL. J lost 8 bases, V lost 0 bases, and 7 bases had no gene match. This CDR3 comprises 16 residues. The CDR3 reads CASSQDQGQGDEKLFF. CDR3 DNA: TGCGCCAGCAGCCAAGATCAGGGACAGGGTGACGAAAAACTGTTTTTT.

The chain uses TRBV11-2 and TRBJ2-7; 11 bases map to TRBD1. The CDR3 covers 18 residues. With V trimmed by 0 bases and J by 1 base, 8 bases remained unmatched. Germline V lookup: CDR1 SGHAT, CDR2 FQNNGV. CDR3 sequence reads: CASSLDGTGGWASYEQYF. The CDR3 nucleotides are TGTGCCAGCAGCTTAGATGGGACAGGGGGTTGGGCGTCCTACGAGCAGTACTTC.

V and J are TRBV28 and TRBJ2-3; D ambiguous. In germline, CDR1 is MDHEN, CDR2 SYDVKM. The CDR3 totals 14 residues. Deletions cut 5 bases from V and 2 bases from J, with 11 bases between. CDR3 nucleotides: TGTGCCAGCAGTAACGTCAGCCTCACAGATACGCAGTATTTT. Translation: CASSNVSLTDTQYF.

The chain carries TRBV28 and TRBJ2-7; TRBD1 agrees at 9 bases. Trimming took 2 bases from V and 1 from J; bases not matched to a gene: 15. The CDR3 extends over 19 amino acids. Per the germline V gene, CDR1 is MDHEN and CDR2 is SYDVKM. The CDR3 nucleotides read TGTGCCAGCAGTTTAATGAACAGGGGGCGCTCCCTTGGGTCCTACGAGCAGTACTTC. It yields the protein CASSLMNRGRSLGSYEQYF. Filled out from reference TRBV28 and TRBJ2-7, the complete variable domain reads DVKVTQSSRYLVKRTGEKVFLECVQDMDHENMFWYRQDPGLGLRLIYFSYDVKMKEKGDIPEGYSVSREKKERFSLILESASTNQTSMYLCASSLMNRGRSLGSYEQYFGPGTRLTVT.

The rearrangement joins TRBV19 to TRBJ1-2, with D perhaps matching TRBD1 (5 bases). Germline CDR1 reads LNHDA; CDR2 reads SQIVND (reference sequence). Trimming pared 3 bases from V and 8 bases from J, leaving 10 bases between. CDR3 size: 12 residues. The DNA for the CDR3 is TGTGCCAGTAGTATTTTAGGGACCGGCTACACCTTC. Its translation: CASSILGTGYTF.

The chain is built from TRBV5-1 and TRBJ2-1; D uncertain. The germline gives CDR1 SGHRS, CDR2 YFSETQ. V lost 3 bases to trimming and J lost 5 bases, with 18 bases between them. The CDR3 consists of 16 residues. The CDR3 nucleotides read TGCGCCAGCAGCTATAATCTAGGACGTGAAAACAATGAGCAGTTCTTC. Translated, it gives CASSYNLGRENNEQFF.

The V and J genes are TRBV9 and TRBJ1-2, with 8 nucleotides matching TRBD1. CDR3 length: 14 residues. The V segment lost 4 bases and the J segment 4 bases; nucleotides outside the gene matches: 6. From germline, CDR1 is SGDLS and CDR2 YYNGEE. The CDR3 bases are TGTGCCAGCAGCTCCCAGGGGGCGAGCTATGGCTACACCTTC. Translated: CASSSQGASYGYTF.

The chain combines TRBV6-5 with TRBJ2-7, with 8 bases matching TRBD2. V lost 2 bases, J lost 2 bases, and 2 bases stayed unmatched. Germline CDR1 is MNHEY and CDR2 is SVGAGI. This CDR3 region has 14 residues. The CDR3 region has the DNA TGTGCCAGCAGTTACACTAGCGGTCCCTACGAGCAGTACTTC. The encoded protein is CASSYTSGPYEQYF.

CDR3 in amino acids: CASSWMDLANINEQFF. The CDR3, as DNA: TGTGCCAGCAGTTGGATGGACTTAGCAAATATTAATGAGCAGTTCTTC. V is TRBV2 and J is TRBJ2-1; TRBD2 might be the D (5 bases). CDR1 SNHLY and CDR2 FYNNEI come from the germline V gene. Trimming pared 5 bases from V and 7 bases from J, leaving 21 bases between. The CDR3 length is 16 residues.

This clone was seen a single time. At one end, the junction sequence differs from germline, possibly due to a read error. The rearrangement uses TRBV5-1 and TRBJ1-2; no definite D call. The germline CDR1 and CDR2 sequences are SGHRS and YFSETQ. The length of the CDR3 is 14 residues. CDR3 sequence reads: CANSLELISDGYTF. CDR3 coding DNA: TGCGCCAACAGCTTAGAACTTATATCGGATGGCTACACCTTC.

The gene calls are TRBV7-9 and TRBJ1-1; D unclear. In germline, CDR1 is SEHNR, CDR2 FQNEAQ (reference sequence). V was trimmed by 1 base and J by 7 bases, leaving 7 bases between them. The CDR3 runs 12 residues. The CDR3 sequence is CASSLVAGEAFF. In DNA, the CDR3 is TGTGCCAGCAGCTTAGTGGCGGGTGAAGCTTTCTTT.

The CDR3 here is CASSLRDYNTGELFF. Here the CDR3 DNA reads TGTGCCAGCAGTCTCCGGGACTATAACACCGGGGAGCTGTTTTTT. The chain joins TRBV27 to TRBJ2-2; TRBD2 agrees at 7 bases. The V and J ends lost 5 bases and 2 bases, in that order; junction bases with no gene match: 5. The germline CDR1 and CDR2 sequences are MNHEY and SMNVEV (reference sequence). CDR3 length equals 15 residues.

This chain links TRBV11-2 with TRBJ1-2; 7 bases line up with TRBD1. Trimming at V came to 5 bases and at J to 5 bases, leaving 5 bases not matched to a gene. CDR3 size: 13 residues. CDR1 and CDR2 from the germline V gene are SGHAT and FQNNGV. CDR3 region: CASSVQGRYGYTF. The DNA of the CDR3 is TGTGCCAGCAGCGTACAGGGGAGGTATGGCTACACCTTC.